The text below deals with one TCR beta chain. The protocol was immunoSEQ multiplex PCR, while the TCRdb copy is restricted to in-frame clones and leaves out a portion. The top ten hold about 3.2% of the sample, which has more than 140,000 clones, 88% seen once. These data belong to a study of T cell responses to AZD1222 COVID-19 vaccine. This CDR3 region has 14 residues. With 3 bases removed from V and 0 bases from J, the gap between germline ends came to 6 bases. Germline V gene sequence: CDR1 SNHLY, CDR2 FYNNEI. The receptor's source is an adult in good health. Sample: peripheral blood, taken on day 0 of MenACWY control vaccination. The chain uses TRBV2 and TRBJ2-4; D remains ambiguous. CDR3 DNA: TGTGCCAGCAGTGACAGTCTAGCCAAAAACATTCAGTACTTC. This gives the protein CASSDSLAKNIQYF.